This TCR beta chain was documented in a study of blood T cell repertoires in COVID-19. Of note for this clone: The same CDR3 arises from other DNA sequences in this sample as well.

The CDR3 sequence is 15 residues long. Trimming removed 2 bases from V and 1 base from J, with 8 bases in between. Looked up from germline, CDR1 is KGHSH and CDR2 is LQKENI. Sequencing used immunoSEQ multiplex PCR; TCRdb keeps in-frame clones, though not all of them. This sample has some 110,000 clones, with about three quarters found just once. This TCR was recovered from an older man with COVID-19, enrolled during active disease. V is TRBV18 and J is TRBJ2-2; possibly TRBD1 for D (6 bases). The sequenced sample was peripheral blood. CDR3 sequence reads: CASSPNRVNTGELFF. CDR3 nucleotides: TGTGCCAGCTCACCAAACAGGGTGAACACCGGGGAGCTGTTTTTT.